This T cell receptor (beta chain) is from a study of spatial heterogeneity in lung cancer. Findings of the study overall: Expanded intratumoral alpha and beta TCR counts tracked tumor mutation counts.

Time point reported: sample taken at primary tumor resection. This clonotype was recorded many times. What it recognizes is unknown. From the 5' RACE reads, TCRdb called clonotypes with MiXCR, one entry per CDR3 protein. Seen here are over 15,000 distinct CDR3 sequences, roughly 7.3% observed once, and the top ten hold roughly 19%. This CDR3 has 17 residues. J gave up 1 base and V 6 bases, and 9 bases lay outside the gene matches. Germline loops: CDR1 MDHEN, CDR2 SYDVKM. V is TRBV28 and J is TRBJ1-5, with 10 positions matching TRBD1. This material consisted of lung tumor tissue, taken at surgery. This sequence was found in a female donor with early-stage non-small cell lung cancer. The CDR3 protein is CASSLATGGGSNQPQHF. CDR3 sequence (DNA): TGTGCCAGCAGCCTGGCGACAGGGGGCGGAAGCAATCAGCCCCAGCATTTT.